The clone carrying this T cell receptor (beta chain) has only a few counts. TCRdb redid the calling of the RACE reads with MiXCR, one entry per CDR3 protein. The sample has around 120,000 distinct CDR3 sequences; about an eighth are singletons. The data are from a study of human T cells and chemical hapten exposure. Germline V lookup: CDR1 LGHDT, CDR2 YNNKEL (reference sequence). Trimming shortened V by 1 base and J by 7 bases, and 7 bases separated the two germline ends. The CDR3 totals 12 residues. The time point denotes: patch test 1, 2 weeks after DPC sensitization. Treatment meaning: therapeutic diphenylcyclopropenone sensitization with weekly scalp DPC.

The source material was whole blood, sampled in connection with sensitization to the hapten diphenylcyclopropenone (DPC). The sequence was obtained from a man between 18 and 29 years old with alopecia areata. Some clones in this sample may be carry-over from other donors' samples. The chain uses TRBV3-1 and TRBJ1-1, with unresolved D. CDR3 region: CASSQGIYEAFF. The CDR3 DNA is TGTGCCAGCAGCCAAGGAATCTATGAAGCTTTCTTT.